This T cell receptor (beta chain) came from a study of cytomegalovirus exposure and HLA in healthy donors. Turning to the study itself: About 85 million unique TCRs from HLA-typed donors were held in an early release of data. Study-wide points: Most TCRs appeared rarely, but some public TCRs recurred in many donors. Cytomegalovirus status was reportedly diagnosed by the classifier with high sensitivity and specificity.

Participants comprised healthy donors of bone marrow. Turning to this clone: Antigen unknown.

PCR employed 60 Vbeta and 13 Jbeta primers. TCRdb's copy holds only in-frame clones and misses some; the assay was immunoSEQ multiplex PCR. The sample consists of over 100,000 clones, roughly three quarters of them appearing once. Germline CDR1 and CDR2: SEHNR and FQNEAQ (reference sequence). The ends were cut back, 1 base at V and 1 base at J, with 9 bases in the middle. This CDR3 is built from 15 residues. This sequence originates from a woman between 50 and 59 years old in good health and CMV-seropositive. Sequences were obtained from PBMCs. The genes are TRBV7-9 and TRBJ2-3, with a possible D match to TRBD2 (6 bases). CDR3 amino acids: CASSLGLGGTDTQYF. Written as DNA, the CDR3 is TGTGCCAGCAGCTTAGGACTAGGGGGCACAGATACGCAGTATTTT.